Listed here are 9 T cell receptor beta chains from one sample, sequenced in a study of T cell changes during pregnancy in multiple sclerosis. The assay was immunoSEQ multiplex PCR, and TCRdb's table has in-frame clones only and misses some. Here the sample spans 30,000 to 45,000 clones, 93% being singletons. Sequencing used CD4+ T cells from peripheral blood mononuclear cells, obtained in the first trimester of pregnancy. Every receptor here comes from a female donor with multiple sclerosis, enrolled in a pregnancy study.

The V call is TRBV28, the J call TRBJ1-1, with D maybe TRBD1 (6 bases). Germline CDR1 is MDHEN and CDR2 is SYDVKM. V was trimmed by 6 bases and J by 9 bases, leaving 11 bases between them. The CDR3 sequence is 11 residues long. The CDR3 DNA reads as TGTGCCAGCAGCACCGGGACACAAGCTTTCTTT. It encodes CASSTGTQAFF. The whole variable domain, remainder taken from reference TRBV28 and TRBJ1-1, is DVKVTQSSRYLVKRTGEKVFLECVQDMDHENMFWYRQDPGLGLRLIYFSYDVKMKEKGDIPEGYSVSREKKERFSLILESASTNQTSMYLCASSTGTQAFFGQGTRLTVV.

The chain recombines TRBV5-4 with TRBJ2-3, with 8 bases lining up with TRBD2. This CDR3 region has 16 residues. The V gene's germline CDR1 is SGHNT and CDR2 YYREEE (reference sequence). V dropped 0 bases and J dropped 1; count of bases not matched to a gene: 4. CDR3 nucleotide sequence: TGTGCCAGCAGCTTGGCGGGGGGGCGGGGCACAGATACGCAGTATTTT. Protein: CASSLAGGRGTDTQYF.

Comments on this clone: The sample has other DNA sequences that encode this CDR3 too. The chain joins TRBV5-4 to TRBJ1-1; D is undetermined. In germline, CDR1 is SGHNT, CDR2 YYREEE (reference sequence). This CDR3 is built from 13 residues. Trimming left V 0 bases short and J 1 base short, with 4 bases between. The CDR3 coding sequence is TGTGCCAGCAGCTTGGACAGGAACACTGAAGCTTTCTTT. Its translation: CASSLDRNTEAFF.

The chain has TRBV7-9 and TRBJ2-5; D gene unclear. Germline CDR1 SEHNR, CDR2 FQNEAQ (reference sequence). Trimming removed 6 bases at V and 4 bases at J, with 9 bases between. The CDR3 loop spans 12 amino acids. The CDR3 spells CASRKTGETQYF. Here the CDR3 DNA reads TGTGCCAGCAGAAAAACGGGAGAGACCCAGTACTTC.

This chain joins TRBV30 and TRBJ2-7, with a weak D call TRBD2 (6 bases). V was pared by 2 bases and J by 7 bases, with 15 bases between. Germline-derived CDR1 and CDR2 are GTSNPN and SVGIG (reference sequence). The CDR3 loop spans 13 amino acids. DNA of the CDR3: TGTGCCTGGAGTTCTTACGCCGCGGGGGAGCAGTACTTC. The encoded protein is CAWSSYAAGEQYF.

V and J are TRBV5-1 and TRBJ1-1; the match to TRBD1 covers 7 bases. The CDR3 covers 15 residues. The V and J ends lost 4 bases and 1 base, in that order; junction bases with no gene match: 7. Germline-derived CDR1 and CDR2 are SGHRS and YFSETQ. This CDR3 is CASSPARGRNTEAFF. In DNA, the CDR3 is TGCGCCAGCAGCCCTGCGAGGGGGCGGAACACTGAAGCTTTCTTT.

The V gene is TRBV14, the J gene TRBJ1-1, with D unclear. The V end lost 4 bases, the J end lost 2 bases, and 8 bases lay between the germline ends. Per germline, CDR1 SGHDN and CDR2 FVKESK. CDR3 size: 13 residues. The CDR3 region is CASSPQYNTEAFF. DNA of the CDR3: TGTGCCAGCAGCCCACAGTATAACACTGAAGCTTTCTTT.

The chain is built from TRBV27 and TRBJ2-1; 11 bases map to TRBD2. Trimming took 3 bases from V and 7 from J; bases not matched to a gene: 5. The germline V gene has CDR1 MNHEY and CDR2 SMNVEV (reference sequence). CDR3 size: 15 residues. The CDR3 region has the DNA TGTGCCAGCAGTTTCCTAGCGGGAGGTAGGAATGAGCAGTTCTTC. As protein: CASSFLAGGRNEQFF.

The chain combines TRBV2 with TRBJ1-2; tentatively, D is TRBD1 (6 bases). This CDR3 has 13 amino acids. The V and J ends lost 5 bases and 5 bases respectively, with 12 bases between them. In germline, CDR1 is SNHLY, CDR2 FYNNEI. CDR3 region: CASSKDSLYGYTF. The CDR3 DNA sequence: TGTGCCAGCAGTAAGGACAGCCTATATGGCTACACCTTC.